This record covers a single T cell receptor (beta chain). 60 Vbeta and 13 Jbeta primers were used in PCR. Measured with immunoSEQ multiplex PCR; TCRdb has only the in-frame clones, and not every one. The sample has some 200,000 clones; around four fifths are singletons. This sample stems from a study of cytomegalovirus exposure and HLA in healthy donors. Germline-derived CDR1 and CDR2 are LNHDA and SQIVND (reference sequence). V lost 6 bases and J 10 bases, leaving 12 bases between the germline ends. CDR3 length: 11 amino acids. The material sequenced was PBMCs. The chain combines TRBV19 with TRBJ1-1; TRBD1 is a possible D gene (5 bases). This receptor was obtained from a woman aged 50 to 60 in good health and CMV-seropositive. CDR3 sequence (DNA): TGTGCCAGTAGGGGGGGGAAGGGAGCTTTCTTT. Encoded protein: CASRGGKGAFF.